This record concerns one T cell receptor beta chain sequence. This entry comes from a study of control samples from healthy donors and cancer patients. The repertoire was sequenced with immunoSEQ multiplex PCR; TCRdb's copy has only in-frame clones and lacks some. The table for this sample gives about 210,000 clones. Germline values: CDR1 LNHDA, CDR2 SQIVND (reference sequence). V lost 3 bases to trimming and J lost 5 bases, with 16 bases between them. This CDR3 spans 15 amino acids. This sequence originates from a woman in her twenties or thirties in good health. The V and J genes are TRBV19 and TRBJ1-1; maybe TRBD1 (6 bases). Material for sequencing was blood. The CDR3 DNA follows: TGTGCCAGTAGTATTAGTTGGGGGGGGCGAACTGAAGCTTTCTTT. Its protein product is CASSISWGGRTEAFF.